This T cell receptor (beta chain) appears in the sequencing data of a study of Graves' ophthalmopathy and Graves' hyperthyroidism. This clonotype was observed at least ten times. RNA transcripts yielded amplified TCR beta CDR3 regions. The first-round RT-PCR employed HTBI primers together with the Qiagen OneStep RT-PCR kit. A multiplex PCR was then performed as the second round. MiXCR was run by TCRdb on the multiplex PCR reads, yielding one entry per CDR3 protein. The table records almost 400,000 distinct CDR3 sequences, approximately 16% of them present only once. With 4 bases removed from V and 4 bases from J, the gap between germline ends came to 17 bases. Germline CDR1 and CDR2: SGHAT and FQNNGV. The CDR3 is made up of 16 amino acids.

The sequence was obtained from a woman younger than 30 with Graves' ophthalmopathy. The specimen sequenced was peripheral blood. The chain recombines TRBV11-2 with TRBJ1-3, with D tentatively TRBD1 (6 bases). CDR3 protein: CASSSGLPGVGNTIYF. CDR3 nucleotide sequence: TGTGCCAGCAGCTCCGGGTTACCAGGGGTGGGAAACACCATATATTTT. The variable domain in full, with the rest retrieved from reference TRBV11-2 and TRBJ1-3, is EAGVAQSPRYKIIEKRQSVAFWCNPISGHATLYWYQQILGQGPKLLIQFQNNGVVDDSQLPKDRFSAERLKGVDSTLKIQPAKLEDSAVYLCASSSGLPGVGNTIYFGEGSWLTVV.